The 29 T cell receptor beta chains given below trace back to one sample, sequenced in a study of T cell responses to AZD1222 COVID-19 vaccine. Clones were sequenced by immunoSEQ multiplex PCR, and TCRdb holds only the in-frame ones, with some missing. The sample records tens of thousands of clones, about 90% being singletons. This sample comprised peripheral blood, obtained on day 0 of MenACWY control vaccination. Receptor source: an adult in good health.

This sequence joins TRBV6-5 and TRBJ2-5; D may be TRBD1 or TRBD2 (5 bases each). CDR1 and CDR2 from the germline V gene are MNHEY and SVGAGI. CDR3 length: 14 amino acids. The V end lost 4 bases, the J end lost 5 bases, and 14 bases lay between the germline ends. CDR3 nucleotide sequence: TGTGCCAGCAGTTTCGGAGGTGGGGCCGAGACCCAGTACTTC. Protein sequence: CASSFGGGAETQYF.

The chain joins TRBV6-5 to TRBJ2-7; D is undetermined. Looked up from germline, CDR1 is MNHEY and CDR2 is SVGAGI. The CDR3 covers 12 residues. Between the trimmed V and J ends, which lost 6 bases and 3 bases, there was a span of 9 bases. CDR3 in amino acids: CASSYNNYEQYF. Written as DNA, the CDR3 is TGTGCCAGCAGCTACAACAACTACGAGCAGTACTTC.

V is TRBV6-5 and J is TRBJ2-2; D might be TRBD2 (5 bases). Trimming took 6 bases from V and 9 from J, leaving 17 bases between them. The CDR3 contains 14 residues. Looked up from germline, CDR1 is MNHEY and CDR2 is SVGAGI. The CDR3 coding sequence is TGTGCCAGCAGGGCGGGTGACGCGTCGAGGGAGCTGTTTTTT. This codes for CASRAGDASRELFF.

The V and J genes are TRBV19 and TRBJ2-7; no reliable D call. Germline V gene lookup returns CDR1 LNHDA and CDR2 SQIVND (reference sequence). The CDR3 extends over 15 amino acids. The ends were cut back, 8 bases at V and 4 bases at J, with 21 bases in the middle. CDR3 coding DNA: TGTGCCAGTCGCCCCCAAGGGATTGGCTTTTACGAGCAGTACTTC. This codes for CASRPQGIGFYEQYF.

Turning to this clone: This specimen includes other DNA sequences encoding the same CDR3. The V call is TRBV6-5, the J call TRBJ1-1; no definite D call. CDR1 is MNHEY and CDR2 is SVGAGI in the germline V gene. V lost 2 bases to trimming and J lost 3 bases, with 7 bases between them. This CDR3 contains 13 residues. The CDR3 reads CASSYGEDTEAFF. The CDR3 DNA is TGTGCCAGCAGTTACGGAGAGGACACTGAAGCTTTCTTT.

The chain couples TRBV4-2 to TRBJ1-4, with D possibly matching TRBD1 (5 bases). The CDR3 covers 17 residues. V lost 2 bases and J 6 bases, leaving 19 bases between the germline ends. The V gene's germline CDR1 is LGHNA and CDR2 YNFKEQ. CDR3 amino acids: CASSQHSRGGVDEKLFF. The CDR3 DNA is TGTGCCAGCAGCCAACACAGCCGGGGAGGGGTGGATGAAAAACTGTTTTTT.

The genes are TRBV29-1 and TRBJ2-5; 11 bases match TRBD2. Germline lookup yields CDR1 SQVTM and CDR2 ANQGSEA. The CDR3 has 15 amino acids. The CDR3 region has the DNA TGCAGTGCCCGCCTAGCGGGAGGACCACGAGGGACCCAGTACTTC. Its translation is CSARLAGGPRGTQYF.

The chain combines TRBV15 with TRBJ1-1, with D tentatively TRBD1 (5 bases). The germline gives CDR1 LNHNV, CDR2 YYDKDF (reference sequence). This CDR3 comprises 16 residues. Trimming removed 2 bases at V and 1 base at J, with 14 bases between. The CDR3: CATSRSSDISNTEAFF. The DNA of the CDR3 is TGTGCCACCAGCAGATCCTCGGACATTTCGAACACTGAAGCTTTCTTT.

The V gene is TRBV29-1, the J gene TRBJ1-2; tentatively, D is TRBD1 (6 bases). This CDR3 has 13 residues. CDR1 SQVTM and CDR2 ANQGSEA come from the germline V gene. The ends were cut back, 5 bases at V and 4 bases at J, with 14 bases in the middle. CDR3 DNA: TGCAGCGTTACGGGGGCGCAGGGCTATGGCTACACCTTC. This sequence encodes CSVTGAQGYGYTF. Looking up the rest from reference TRBV29-1 and TRBJ1-2 gives the full variable domain: SAVISQKPSRDICQRGTSLTIQCQVDSQVTMMFWYRQQPGQSLTLIATANQGSEATYESGFVIDKFPISRPNLTFSTLTVSNMSPEDSSIYLCSVTGAQGYGYTFGSGTRLTVV.

The chain has TRBV4-3 and TRBJ1-4; D is unclear. The V gene lost 1 base and the J gene lost 7 bases, with 10 bases spanning the gap. The CDR3 is 14 residues long. CDR1 is LGHNA and CDR2 is YSLEER in the germline V gene. The CDR3 here is CASSQVGRGEKLFF. CDR3 bases: TGCGCCAGCAGCCAAGTTGGACGGGGTGAAAAACTGTTTTTT.

This clone was counted a single time. The V call is TRBV18, the J call TRBJ1-5; D gene uncertain. The germline V gene encodes CDR1 KGHSH and CDR2 LQKENI. The CDR3 covers 14 residues. Trimming removed 2 bases from V and 2 bases from J, with 7 bases in between. The CDR3 loop reads CASSPLSGNQPQHF. The CDR3 DNA reads as TGTGCCAGCTCACCATTGTCTGGCAATCAGCCCCAGCATTTT.

The chain carries TRBV12-3 or TRBV12-4 and TRBJ2-7, with unresolved D. Trimming took 4 bases from V and 2 from J, leaving 9 bases between them. This CDR3 contains 13 residues. The CDR3 here is CASSSEATYEQYF. Here the CDR3 DNA reads TGTGCCAGCAGTTCAGAGGCGACCTACGAGCAGTACTTC.

The CDR3 spells CASSPAGAADIEAFF. In nucleotides, the CDR3 is TGTGCCAGCAGTCCGGCGGGGGCGGCGGACATTGAAGCTTTCTTT. V usage is TRBV28 and J usage is TRBJ1-1; D may be TRBD1 (6 bases). This CDR3 has 15 residues. CDR1 and CDR2 from the germline V gene are MDHEN and SYDVKM. V lost 5 bases and J 7 bases, leaving 20 bases between the germline ends.

V usage is TRBV4-1 and J usage is TRBJ2-7; TRBD2 matches 8 bases. Germline V gene lookup returns CDR1 MGHRA and CDR2 YSYEKL. V was clipped by 4 bases and J by 5 bases; unmatched bases: 4. This CDR3 spans 13 amino acids. The CDR3 DNA is TGCGCCAGCAGCCTCTCGACTAGCGACGAGCAGTACTTC. Its protein is CASSLSTSDEQYF.

The chain has TRBV7-2 and TRBJ1-2, with a possible D match to TRBD1 (5 bases). Trimming removed 5 bases at V and 4 bases at J, with 14 bases between. The germline V gene encodes CDR1 SGHTA and CDR2 FQGNSA. The CDR3 is 14 amino acids. The CDR3 here is CASSQNQGGYGYTF. The CDR3 DNA follows: TGTGCCAGCAGCCAAAACCAGGGAGGCTATGGCTACACCTTC.

This clone was detected only once. The chain joins TRBV24-1 to TRBJ2-2, with a possible D match to TRBD2 (6 bases). Germline CDR1 KGHDR, CDR2 SFDVKD. The CDR3 spans 15 residues. The ends were cut back, 4 bases at V and 1 base at J, with 9 bases in the middle. CDR3 sequence (DNA): TGTGCCACCAGTGACGGGGGACGGAACACCGGGGAGCTGTTTTTT. It is translated as CATSDGGRNTGELFF.

The chain is built from TRBV3-1 (or the pseudogene TRBV3-2) and TRBJ1-1; the D gene is possibly TRBD1 (6 bases). The CDR3 totals 18 residues. Germline assignment: CDR1 LGHDT and CDR2 YNNKEL (reference sequence). V lost 0 bases and J 1 base, leaving 18 bases between the germline ends. The DNA for the CDR3 is TGTGCCAGCAGCCAAGATTCCTCACAGGGAAGGCCGAACACTGAAGCTTTCTTT. It yields the protein CASSQDSSQGRPNTEAFF.

The CDR3 DNA is TGTGCCAGCAGTAGGTCGTTGACCCCTGGAAACACCATATATTTT. It yields the protein CASSRSLTPGNTIYF. The genes are TRBV27 and TRBJ1-3; D call uncertain. Trimming cost V 5 bases and J 2 bases, with 13 bases left between them. CDR1 MNHEY and CDR2 SMNVEV come from the germline V gene (reference sequence). The CDR3 is 15 residues long.

V usage is TRBV5-1 and J usage is TRBJ2-7; 11 bases agree with TRBD1. The CDR3 is 15 amino acids. V was pared by 1 base and J by 5 bases, with 5 bases of the junction left unmatched. Germline V gene sequence: CDR1 SGHRS, CDR2 YFSETQ. The CDR3 region is CASSLRTGGGDEQYF. CDR3 nucleotides: TGCGCCAGCAGCTTGAGGACAGGGGGCGGGGACGAGCAGTACTTC. Supplemented by reference TRBV5-1 and TRBJ2-7, the full variable domain reads KAGVTQTPRYLIKTRGQQVTLSCSPISGHRSVSWYQQTPGQGLQFLFEYFSETQRNKGNFPGRFSGRQFSNSRSEMNVSTLELGDSALYLCASSLRTGGGDEQYFGPGTRLTVT.

The V gene is TRBV28, the J gene TRBJ1-1; 10 nucleotides agree with TRBD1. Germline lookup yields CDR1 MDHEN and CDR2 SYDVKM. The J segment lost 7 bases and the V segment lost 6 bases, leaving 14 bases of the junction unmatched. CDR3 length: 16 amino acids. DNA of the CDR3: TGTGCCAGCAGACAAGACAGGGGGCCCCCGTTCGGTGAAGCTTTCTTT. It yields the protein CASRQDRGPPFGEAFF.

The CDR3 DNA is TGTGCTAGTGGAAGGGACTTTGGGGAAAAACTGTTTTTT. Protein: CASGRDFGEKLFF. The genes are TRBV12-5 and TRBJ1-4, with D perhaps matching TRBD1 (5 bases). Trimming cost V 6 bases and J 8 bases, with 13 bases left between them. The CDR3 has 13 amino acids. Looked up from germline, CDR1 is LGHNT and CDR2 is FRNRAP.

The genes are TRBV7-9 and TRBJ2-7; TRBD1 might be the D (5 bases). The CDR3 contains 14 residues. The V gene lost 8 bases and the J gene lost 1 base, with 15 bases spanning the gap. The germline V gene encodes CDR1 SEHNR and CDR2 FQNEAQ (reference sequence). The CDR3 region is CASSEQEQSYEQYF. CDR3 nucleotides: TGTGCCAGCTCAGAACAGGAACAATCCTACGAGCAGTACTTC. The variable domain in full, with the rest retrieved from reference TRBV7-9 and TRBJ2-7, is DTGVSQNPRHKITKRGQNVTFRCDPISEHNRLYWYRQTLGQGPEFLTYFQNEAQLEKSRLLSDRFSAERPKGSFSTLEIQRTEQGDSAMYLCASSEQEQSYEQYFGPGTRLTVT.

The chain joins TRBV5-8 to TRBJ1-6; D gene ambiguous. This CDR3 has 15 amino acids. Germline V lookup: CDR1 SGHTS, CDR2 YDEGEE. V was trimmed by 3 bases and J by 4 bases, leaving 11 bases between them. The CDR3 DNA sequence: TGTGCCAGCAGCTCTTCTGGGTATTATAATTCACCCCTCCACTTT. Translated, it gives CASSSSGYYNSPLHF.

The chain is built from TRBV9 and TRBJ2-1; a weak D match, TRBD2 (6 bases). The CDR3 covers 17 residues. The germline CDR1 and CDR2 sequences are SGDLS and YYNGEE. The ends were cut back, 1 base at V and 2 bases at J, with 16 bases in the middle. The CDR3 DNA sequence: TGTGCCAGCAGCGTATCCTTCGGGGGTCACCCCTACAATGAGCAGTTCTTC. Translating it yields CASSVSFGGHPYNEQFF.

The chain couples TRBV3-1 (or the pseudogene TRBV3-2) to TRBJ1-2, with 8 bases lining up with TRBD1. After removal of 0 bases from V and 8 bases from J, the junction contained 8 bases not matched to a gene. CDR1 is LGHDT, CDR2 YNNKEL, per germline (reference sequence). This CDR3 spans 15 amino acids. CDR3 DNA sequence: TGTGCCAGCAGCCAAGAAGGCGGCAGGGGGCGCGGCTACACCTTC. Translation gives CASSQEGGRGRGYTF.

The J gene is TRBJ2-3, the V gene TRBV6-1; no reliable D call. The CDR3 totals 16 residues. Germline V lookup: CDR1 MNHNS, CDR2 SASEGT. V was clipped by 0 bases and J by 2 bases, with 12 bases between them. The CDR3 DNA is TGTGCCAGCAGTGAAGCCCCCTTGCAGTTCACAGATACGCAGTATTTT. Its translation is CASSEAPLQFTDTQYF.

The V gene is TRBV9, the J gene TRBJ2-7; D gene uncertain. The CDR3 loop spans 13 amino acids. Germline V lookup: CDR1 SGDLS, CDR2 YYNGEE. The V end lost 4 bases, the J end lost 6 bases, and 14 bases lay between the germline ends. The CDR3 coding sequence is TGTGCCAGCAGCCCTAATGGGTGGGGCGAGCAGTACTTC. This encodes CASSPNGWGEQYF. The variable domain in full, completed from reference TRBV9 and TRBJ2-7, reads DSGVTQTPKHLITATGQRVTLRCSPRSGDLSVYWYQQSLDQGLQFLIQYYNGEERAKGNILERFSAQQFPDLHSELNLSSLELGDSALYFCASSPNGWGEQYFGPGTRLTVT.

The CDR3 sequence: CASSFTSDTEAFF. CDR3 coding DNA: TGTGCCAGCAGCTTTACGTCAGACACTGAAGCTTTCTTT. The gene calls are TRBV7-3 and TRBJ1-1; D not certain. The V end lost 3 bases, the J end lost 3 bases, and 8 bases lay between the germline ends. Germline-derived CDR1 and CDR2 are SGHTA and FQGTGA. This CDR3 has 13 amino acids.

V usage is TRBV19 and J usage is TRBJ2-2; 11 bases match TRBD1. The V segment lost 8 bases and the J segment 7 bases; nucleotides outside the gene matches: 3. This CDR3 is built from 13 residues. Germline CDR1 is LNHDA and CDR2 is SQIVND (reference sequence). The chain's CDR3 is CASGQGAVGELFF. The DNA of the CDR3 is TGTGCCAGTGGACAGGGGGCGGTCGGGGAGCTGTTTTTT.